Following are 10 T cell receptor beta chains from one sample sequenced in a study of cytomegalovirus exposure and HLA in healthy donors. Using immunoSEQ multiplex PCR, the repertoire was profiled, and TCRdb retains in-frame clones only, with some absent. Of 120,000 or so clones in the sample, roughly 86% were seen once. The sample was PBMCs. The receptor set was obtained from a man aged 25 to 45 in good health and CMV-seronegative.

The gene calls are TRBV7-9 and TRBJ2-7; 7 positions agree with TRBD1. V lost 5 bases, J lost 2 bases, and 6 bases stayed unmatched. The germline V gene encodes CDR1 SEHNR and CDR2 FQNEAQ (reference sequence). The CDR3 has 14 amino acids. The CDR3 spells CASSEPGQTYEQYF. DNA of the CDR3: TGTGCCAGCAGCGAGCCGGGACAGACCTACGAGCAGTACTTC. The full variable domain, with the rest looked up from reference TRBV7-9 and TRBJ2-7, is DTGVSQNPRHKITKRGQNVTFRCDPISEHNRLYWYRQTLGQGPEFLTYFQNEAQLEKSRLLSDRFSAERPKGSFSTLEIQRTEQGDSAMYLCASSEPGQTYEQYFGPGTRLTVT.

V usage is TRBV20-1 and J usage is TRBJ2-5, with a weak D call TRBD2 (5 bases). V was shortened by 6 bases and J by 7 bases, with 12 bases between the two germline ends. Germline V gene lookup returns CDR1 DFQATT and CDR2 SNEGSKA (reference sequence). This CDR3 comprises 11 residues. The CDR3 loop reads CSAHAAGTQYF. The CDR3 DNA follows: TGCAGTGCCCACGCCGCGGGGACCCAGTACTTC.

The chain joins TRBV27 to TRBJ2-7; 7 positions agree with TRBD2. Trimming removed 2 bases from V and 4 bases from J; junction bases left unmatched: 8. The germline V gene encodes CDR1 MNHEY and CDR2 SMNVEV (reference sequence). The CDR3 covers 15 residues. The CDR3 spells CASSLTWGGRYEQYF. CDR3 in DNA: TGTGCCAGCAGTTTAACGTGGGGAGGGAGGTACGAGCAGTACTTC.

The rearrangement links TRBV5-1 to TRBJ1-3, with a weak D call TRBD1 (6 bases). V shed 1 base and J shed 0 bases, with 20 bases lying between them. CDR1 and CDR2 (germline): SGHRS, YFSETQ. The CDR3 has 19 residues. The CDR3 nucleotides read TGCGCCAGCAGCTTGCGCCGGCAGGGGCCGGGGGGCTCTGGAAACACCATATATTTT. Its translation is CASSLRRQGPGGSGNTIYF.

The genes are TRBV30 and TRBJ2-1; 8 nucleotides line up with TRBD2. Germline V CDR1 and CDR2: GTSNPN, SVGIG (reference sequence). V trimming: 1 base; J trimming: 2 bases; junction bases outside the gene matches: 4. This CDR3 has 15 amino acids. The CDR3 region has the DNA TGTGCCTGGAGTGGACTGGGACTAGCCTACAATGAGCAGTTCTTC. Encoded protein: CAWSGLGLAYNEQFF.

The rearrangement uses TRBV5-1 and TRBJ1-6; the D is unclear. Germline V gene lookup returns CDR1 SGHRS and CDR2 YFSETQ. This CDR3 region has 16 residues. V lost 0 bases to trimming and J lost 9 bases, with 16 bases between them. This CDR3 reads CASSLDPDGVTSPLHF. The DNA for the CDR3 is TGCGCCAGCAGCTTGGACCCGGACGGGGTTACTTCACCCCTCCACTTT.

The chain uses TRBV25-1 and TRBJ2-1; no clear D gene. The CDR3 consists of 14 residues. Germline loops: CDR1 MGHDK, CDR2 SYGVNS. Trimming took 4 bases from V and 7 from J, leaving 14 bases between them. CDR3 residues: CASSATLTENEQFF. CDR3 in DNA: TGTGCCAGCAGTGCGACCTTGACTGAAAATGAGCAGTTCTTC.

V is TRBV9 and J is TRBJ1-6, with D perhaps TRBD1 (5 bases). Between the trimmed V and J ends, which lost 0 bases and 7 bases, there was a span of 14 bases. Germline V gene sequence: CDR1 SGDLS, CDR2 YYNGEE. This CDR3 region has 16 residues. The CDR3 region is CASSVEGRGMNSPLHF. For the CDR3, the DNA is TGTGCCAGCAGCGTAGAGGGGCGGGGGATGAATTCACCCCTCCACTTT.

This chain links TRBV27 with TRBJ2-3; 9 nucleotides line up with TRBD2. V was pared by 2 bases and J by 0 bases, with 9 bases of the junction left unmatched. The CDR3 length is 18 residues. Germline V gene lookup returns CDR1 MNHEY and CDR2 SMNVEV (reference sequence). CDR3 sequence reads: CASSLRGRAEVSTDTQYF. In DNA, the CDR3 is TGTGCCAGCAGTTTACGCGGGAGGGCCGAAGTGAGCACAGATACGCAGTATTTT.

The chain combines TRBV6-5 with TRBJ2-7, with 7 bases that match TRBD2. V lost 6 bases, J lost 4 bases, and 3 bases stayed unmatched. Germline V gives CDR1 MNHEY, CDR2 SVGAGI. The CDR3 is 12 residues long. The CDR3 region has the DNA TGTGCCAGCAGAACCGGGAGGTACGAGCAGTACTTC. Its translation: CASRTGRYEQYF.